The TCR beta chain under discussion was sequenced for a study of cytomegalovirus exposure and HLA in healthy donors. This CDR3 has 16 amino acids. The germline V gene encodes CDR1 WNHNN and CDR2 SYGVQD (reference sequence). V lost 6 bases to trimming and J lost 2 bases, with 17 bases between them. For this clone: The antigen is unknown.

Findings of the study overall: Sequencing likely caused a cluster of highly shared sequence variants.

13 Jbeta primers and 60 Vbeta primers were used for the PCR. Data came from immunoSEQ multiplex PCR; TCRdb stores just in-frame clones and leaves some out. The sample includes 65,000 to 90,000 clones, about two thirds seen only once; the top ten take 9% to 14%. The sample was PBMCs. This receptor was obtained from a woman in her 40s in good health and CMV-seropositive. This chain connects TRBV10-1 to TRBJ1-5; D unresolved. CDR3 sequence: CASRRELRCGNQPQHF. CDR3 sequence (DNA): TGCGCCAGCAGGAGGGAACTGAGGTGCGGCAATCAGCCCCAGCATTTT.